Described below is a single TCR beta chain sequence and its context. Its specificity is unknown. The sample belongs to a study of T cells in Graves' hyperthyroidism and ophthalmopathy. Study-wide background: Peripheral blood samples were taken at initial diagnosis, prior to any treatment.

Researchers took RNA transcripts and amplified the TCR beta CDR3 regions from them. Researchers ran a first-round RT-PCR on the TCR CDR3 using the HTBI primer set. TCRdb analysed the multiplex PCR reads with MiXCR anew, one entry per CDR3 protein. The sample includes a few hundred thousand distinct CDR3 sequences, approximately 15% seen only once; the top ten take under 20%. The CDR3 covers 15 residues. Germline loops: CDR1 SQVTM, CDR2 ANQGSEA. V lost 8 bases, J lost 5 bases, and 14 bases stayed unmatched. Thyroid ultrasound and orbital computed tomography, with clinical symptoms and serum thyroxine and TRAb, informed diagnoses. The PBMCs studied were ones that came from about 10 ml fresh peripheral blood. Study outcomes and limitations: Ophthalmopathy and stable hyperthyroidism were separated by a 13 V-J model.

The V and J genes are TRBV29-1 and TRBJ1-1; TRBD1 aligns across 10 bases. The sample consisted of blood. This TCR was sampled from a young woman with Graves' hyperthyroidism. The CDR3: CSSLGQGGRKTEAFF. CDR3 in DNA: TGCAGCTCACTCGGACAGGGGGGTAGGAAGACTGAAGCTTTCTTT. Full variable domain (remainder filled in from reference TRBV29-1 and TRBJ1-1): SAVISQKPSRDICQRGTSLTIQCQVDSQVTMMFWYRQQPGQSLTLIATANQGSEATYESGFVIDKFPISRPNLTFSTLTVSNMSPEDSSIYLCSSLGQGGRKTEAFFGQGTRLTVV.